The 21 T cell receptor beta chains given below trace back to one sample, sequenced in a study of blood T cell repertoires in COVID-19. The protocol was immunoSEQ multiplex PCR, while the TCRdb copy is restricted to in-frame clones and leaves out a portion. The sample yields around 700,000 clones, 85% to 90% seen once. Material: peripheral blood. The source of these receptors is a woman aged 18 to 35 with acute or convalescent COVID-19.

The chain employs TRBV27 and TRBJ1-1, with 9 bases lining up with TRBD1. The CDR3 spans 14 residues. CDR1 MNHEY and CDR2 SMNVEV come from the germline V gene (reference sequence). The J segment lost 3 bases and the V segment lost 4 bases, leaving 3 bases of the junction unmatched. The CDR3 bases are TGTGCCAGCAGTTCGCGACAGGGGGACACTGAAGCTTTCTTT. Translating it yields CASSSRQGDTEAFF.

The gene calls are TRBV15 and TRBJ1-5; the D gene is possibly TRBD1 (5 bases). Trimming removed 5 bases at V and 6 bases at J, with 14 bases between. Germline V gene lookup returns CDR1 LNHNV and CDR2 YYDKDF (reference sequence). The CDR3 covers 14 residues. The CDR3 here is CATSLLHGGQPQHF. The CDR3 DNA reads TGTGCCACCAGCCTACTTCACGGGGGTCAGCCCCAGCATTTT.

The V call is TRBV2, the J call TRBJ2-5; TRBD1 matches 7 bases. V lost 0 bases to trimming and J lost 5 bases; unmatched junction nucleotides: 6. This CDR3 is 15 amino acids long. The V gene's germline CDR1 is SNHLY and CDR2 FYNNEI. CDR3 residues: CASSEARGGRETQYF. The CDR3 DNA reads TGTGCCAGCAGTGAAGCGCGAGGGGGCAGGGAGACCCAGTACTTC.

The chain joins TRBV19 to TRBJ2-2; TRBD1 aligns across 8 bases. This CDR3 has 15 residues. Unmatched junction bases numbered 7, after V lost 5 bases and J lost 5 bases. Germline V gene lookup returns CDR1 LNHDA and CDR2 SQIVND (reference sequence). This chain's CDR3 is CASSRDRIKTGELFF. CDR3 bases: TGTGCCAGTAGTCGGGACAGGATTAAGACCGGGGAGCTGTTTTTT.

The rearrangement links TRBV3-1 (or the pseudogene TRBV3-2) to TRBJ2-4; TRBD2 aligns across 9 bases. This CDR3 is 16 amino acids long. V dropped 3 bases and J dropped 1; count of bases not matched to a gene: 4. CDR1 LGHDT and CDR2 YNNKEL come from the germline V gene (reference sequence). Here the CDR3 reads CASSHLSGGAKNIQYF. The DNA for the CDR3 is TGTGCCAGCAGCCACCTCAGCGGGGGGGCCAAAAACATTCAGTACTTC.

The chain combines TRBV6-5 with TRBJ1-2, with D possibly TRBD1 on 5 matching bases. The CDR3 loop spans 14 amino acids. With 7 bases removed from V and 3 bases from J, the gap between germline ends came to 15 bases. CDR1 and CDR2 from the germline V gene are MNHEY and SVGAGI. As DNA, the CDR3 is TGTGCCAGCATAGGGTCGGGACTGCACTATGGCTACACCTTC. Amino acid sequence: CASIGSGLHYGYTF.

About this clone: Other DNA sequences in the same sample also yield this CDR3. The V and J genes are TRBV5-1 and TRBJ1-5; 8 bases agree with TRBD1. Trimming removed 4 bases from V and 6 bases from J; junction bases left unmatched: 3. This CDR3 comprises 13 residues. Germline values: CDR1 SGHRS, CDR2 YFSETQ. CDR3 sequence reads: CASSVGQGQPQHF. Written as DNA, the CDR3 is TGCGCCAGCAGCGTAGGACAGGGTCAGCCCCAGCATTTT.

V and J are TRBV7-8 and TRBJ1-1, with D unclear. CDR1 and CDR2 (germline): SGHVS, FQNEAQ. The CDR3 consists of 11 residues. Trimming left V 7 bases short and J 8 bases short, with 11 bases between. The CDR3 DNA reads TGTGCCAGCACCCAACGGGAAGAAGCTTTCTTT. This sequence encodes CASTQREEAFF.

CDR3 region: CASSSFRGSSYEQYF. In nucleotides, the CDR3 is TGTGCCAGCAGTTCCTTCAGGGGTAGCTCCTACGAGCAGTACTTC. The chain employs TRBV6-5 and TRBJ2-7, with D possibly matching TRBD1 (6 bases). V lost 4 bases, J lost 0 bases, and 13 bases lay in between. Germline values: CDR1 MNHEY, CDR2 SVGAGI. The CDR3 spans 15 residues.

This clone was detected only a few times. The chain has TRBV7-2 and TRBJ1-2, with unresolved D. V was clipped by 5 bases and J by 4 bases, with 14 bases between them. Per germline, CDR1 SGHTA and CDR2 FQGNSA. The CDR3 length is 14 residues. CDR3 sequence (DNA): TGTGCCAGCAGCGCAGATGCCGCTAGCTATGGCTACACCTTC. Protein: CASSADAASYGYTF.

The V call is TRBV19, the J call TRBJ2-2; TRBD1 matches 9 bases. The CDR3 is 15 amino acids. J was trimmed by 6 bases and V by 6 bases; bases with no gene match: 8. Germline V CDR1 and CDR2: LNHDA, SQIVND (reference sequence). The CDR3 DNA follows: TGTGCCAGTAGCACGGGACAGGGAGGCGCCGGGGAGCTGTTTTTT. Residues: CASSTGQGGAGELFF.

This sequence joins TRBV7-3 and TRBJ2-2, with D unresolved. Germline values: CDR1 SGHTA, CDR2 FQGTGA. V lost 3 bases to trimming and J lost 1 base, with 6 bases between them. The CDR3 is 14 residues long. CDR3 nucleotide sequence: TGTGCCAGCAGCTTGGCAGGGAACACCGGGGAGCTGTTTTTT. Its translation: CASSLAGNTGELFF.

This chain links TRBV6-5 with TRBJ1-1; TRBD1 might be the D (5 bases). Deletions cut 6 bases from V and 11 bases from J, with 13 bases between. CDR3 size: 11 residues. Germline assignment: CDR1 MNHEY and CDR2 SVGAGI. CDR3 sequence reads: CASSAGGGAFF. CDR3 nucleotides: TGTGCCAGCAGCGCTGGGGGAGGGGCTTTCTTT.

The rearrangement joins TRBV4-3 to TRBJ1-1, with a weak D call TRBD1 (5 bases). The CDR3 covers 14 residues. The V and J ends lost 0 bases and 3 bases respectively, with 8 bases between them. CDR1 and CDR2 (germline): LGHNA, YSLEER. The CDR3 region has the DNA TGCGCCAGCAGCCAAGACGGGGGGTACACTGAAGCTTTCTTT. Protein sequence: CASSQDGGYTEAFF.

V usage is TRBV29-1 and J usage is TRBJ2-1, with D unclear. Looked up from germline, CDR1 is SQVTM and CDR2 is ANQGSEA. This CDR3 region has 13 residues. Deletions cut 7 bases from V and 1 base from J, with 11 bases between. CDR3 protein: CSAFRCSYNEQFF. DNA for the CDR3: TGCAGCGCCTTCAGATGTTCCTACAATGAGCAGTTCTTC.

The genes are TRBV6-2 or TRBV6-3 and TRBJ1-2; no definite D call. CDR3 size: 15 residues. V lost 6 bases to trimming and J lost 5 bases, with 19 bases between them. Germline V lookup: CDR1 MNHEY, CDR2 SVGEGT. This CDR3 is CASSLERFAKYGYTF. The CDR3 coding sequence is TGTGCCAGCAGCCTCGAGAGATTCGCGAAGTATGGCTACACCTTC.

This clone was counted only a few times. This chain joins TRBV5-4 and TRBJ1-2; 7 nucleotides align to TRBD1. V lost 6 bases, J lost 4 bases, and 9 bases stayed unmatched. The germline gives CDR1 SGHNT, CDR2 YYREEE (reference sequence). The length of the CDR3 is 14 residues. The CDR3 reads CASTPAGGLYGYTF. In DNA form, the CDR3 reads TGTGCCAGCACCCCGGCAGGGGGACTCTATGGCTACACCTTC.

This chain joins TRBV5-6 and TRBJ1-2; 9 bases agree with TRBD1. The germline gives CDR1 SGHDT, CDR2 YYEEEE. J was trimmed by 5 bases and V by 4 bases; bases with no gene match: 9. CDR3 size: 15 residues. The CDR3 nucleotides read TGTGCCAGCAGCGACGACAGGGGGGGCTGGTATGGCTACACCTTC. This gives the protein CASSDDRGGWYGYTF.

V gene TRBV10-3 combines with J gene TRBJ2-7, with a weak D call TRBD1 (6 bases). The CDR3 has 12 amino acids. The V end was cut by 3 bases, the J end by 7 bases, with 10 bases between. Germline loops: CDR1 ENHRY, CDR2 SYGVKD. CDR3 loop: CAISEHREEQYF. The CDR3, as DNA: TGTGCCATCAGTGAACACAGGGAGGAGCAGTACTTC.

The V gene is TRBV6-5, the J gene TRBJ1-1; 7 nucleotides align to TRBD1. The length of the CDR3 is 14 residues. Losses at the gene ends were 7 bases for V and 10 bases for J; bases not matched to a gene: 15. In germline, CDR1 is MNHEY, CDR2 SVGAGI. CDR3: CASTHPWDSWGAFF. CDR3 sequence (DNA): TGTGCCAGCACCCACCCCTGGGACAGCTGGGGAGCTTTCTTT.

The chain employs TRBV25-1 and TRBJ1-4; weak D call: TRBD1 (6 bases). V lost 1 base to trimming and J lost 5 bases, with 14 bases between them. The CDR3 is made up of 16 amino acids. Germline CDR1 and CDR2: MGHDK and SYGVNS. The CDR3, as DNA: TGTGCCAGCAGTGAATGGCGGCAAGGGGGAAATGAAAAACTGTTTTTT. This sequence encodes CASSEWRQGGNEKLFF.